One sample yielded the 27 T cell receptor beta chains listed below, sequenced in a study of T cell repertoires in cytomegalovirus infection. MiXCR, run by TCRdb on the reads, gives a single entry per CDR3 protein. The repertoire has around 360,000 distinct CDR3 sequences, roughly a third of them found once; the top ten carry about 14%. Their antigen targets remain unknown. The sample consisted of cultured PBMCs, taken from culture after CMV antigen stimulation. All receptors derive from a human donor in good health (CMV status not recorded). Some clones in this sample may be carry-over from other donors' samples.

This clonotype appeared many times. The genes are TRBV7-2 and TRBJ2-5, with 7 bases fitting TRBD2. Germline V CDR1 and CDR2: SGHTA, FQGNSA. There are 16 residues in the CDR3. With V trimmed by 1 base and J by 2 bases, 7 bases remained unmatched. CDR3 nucleotide sequence: TGTGCCAGCAGCTTAGAGGAGTCGGGGGGACAAGAGACCCAGTACTTC. Encoded protein: CASSLEESGGQETQYF.

In its sample, this clonotype was seen a few times. V and J are TRBV12-3 or TRBV12-4 and TRBJ1-1, with D uncertain. The CDR3 sequence is 12 residues long. Trimming removed 6 bases from V and 9 bases from J, with 14 bases in between. CDR3 DNA sequence: TGTGCCAGCAGCTCTGGACTTACGAAAGCTTTCTTT. Translation gives CASSSGLTKAFF.

This clonotype has ten or more counts. The V call is TRBV19, the J call TRBJ2-5; the D gene is possibly TRBD1 (6 bases). Germline V gene lookup returns CDR1 LNHDA and CDR2 SQIVND (reference sequence). V lost 4 bases to trimming and J lost 1 base, with 13 bases between them. CDR3 size: 15 residues. CDR3 region: CASSNYRTAQETQYF. The CDR3, as DNA: TGTGCCAGTAGTAACTACCGGACAGCCCAAGAGACCCAGTACTTC.

The chain joins TRBV12-3 or TRBV12-4 to TRBJ1-2, with a tentative D call TRBD1 (5 bases). The CDR3 runs to 15 residues. Trimming left V 5 bases short and J 0 bases short, with 13 bases between. Here the CDR3 DNA reads TGTGCCAGCAGTCTTGGGACGGCGGCTAACTATGGCTACACCTTC. This codes for CASSLGTAANYGYTF.

The chain employs TRBV7-2 and TRBJ2-3; D gene unclear. CDR3 length: 13 amino acids. Germline lookup yields CDR1 SGHTA and CDR2 FQGNSA. V was trimmed by 3 bases and J by 6 bases, leaving 10 bases between them. The CDR3: CASSLSRRDTQYF. The CDR3 bases are TGTGCCAGCAGCTTGTCACGGCGGGATACGCAGTATTTT.

This clonotype has a handful of counts. V gene TRBV7-6 combines with J gene TRBJ1-2, with 8 bases identical to TRBD1. Trimming took 4 bases from V and 6 from J; bases not matched to a gene: 4. The CDR3 is made up of 13 amino acids. CDR1 is SGHVS, CDR2 FNYEAQ, per germline. CDR3 amino acids: CASSSTGGDGYTF. The CDR3 nucleotides read TGTGCCAGCAGCTCAACAGGGGGGGATGGCTACACCTTC.

In this sample, this clonotype turned up a few times. CDR3 in amino acids: CSAPQALDTDTQYF. CDR3 bases: TGCAGTGCTCCCCAGGCGTTGGACACAGATACGCAGTATTTT. This chain connects TRBV20-1 to TRBJ2-3; unclear D gene. V lost 5 bases and J 2 bases, leaving 14 bases between the germline ends. Germline V gene lookup returns CDR1 DFQATT and CDR2 SNEGSKA (reference sequence). This CDR3 comprises 14 residues.

The V call is TRBV20-1, the J call TRBJ1-2; D call uncertain. The germline V and J ends were trimmed by 1 base and 8 bases, with 8 bases remaining between them. CDR1 and CDR2 (germline): DFQATT, SNEGSKA (reference sequence). This CDR3 is built from 11 residues. The CDR3 DNA reads TGCAGTGCTAGAGGGATGGGAGGCTACACCTTC. Amino acids: CSARGMGGYTF.

The rearrangement links TRBV12-3 or TRBV12-4 to TRBJ1-2; the match to TRBD1 covers 7 bases. V lost 8 bases and J lost 8; bases outside the gene matches: 11. The CDR3 is 13 residues long. The CDR3 bases are TGTGCCAGCCGAGCGACAGGGACTAACGGCTACACCTTC. Protein: CASRATGTNGYTF.

CDR3 region: CASSPLGDNLYEQYF. CDR3 nucleotides: TGTGCCAGCAGCCCCCTGGGGGACAATCTCTACGAGCAGTACTTC. V usage is TRBV7-2 and J usage is TRBJ2-7; possibly TRBD1 for D (6 bases). In germline, CDR1 is SGHTA, CDR2 FQGNSA. The CDR3 is 15 residues long. The V gene lost 5 bases and the J gene lost 3 bases, with 17 bases spanning the gap.

This clonotype was recorded at least ten times. This chain links TRBV7-2 with TRBJ2-3; a weak D match, TRBD1 (6 bases). The CDR3 consists of 15 residues. The ends were cut back, 2 bases at V and 0 bases at J, with 9 bases in the middle. Germline V lookup: CDR1 SGHTA, CDR2 FQGNSA. The CDR3 nucleotides read TGTGCCAGCAGCTTACTGGGGGCTAGCACAGATACGCAGTATTTT. Translated, it gives CASSLLGASTDTQYF.

Comment on this clonotype: Given a much more abundant clone one base away, this may be a read error. V and J are TRBV20-1 and TRBJ2-1; 9 bases are a match to TRBD1. Germline V lookup: CDR1 DFQATT, CDR2 SNEGSKA (reference sequence). This CDR3 has 16 residues. CDR3 sequence (DNA): TGCAGTGCTAGAGCCGGTGGACAGGGGTCCTACAATGCGCAGTTCTTC. It yields the protein CSARAGGQGSYNAQFF.

This clonotype showed up just a few times. The chain carries TRBV12-3 or TRBV12-4 and TRBJ1-4; D call uncertain. V shed 3 bases and J shed 8 bases, with 4 bases lying between them. The CDR3 consists of 11 residues. CDR3 DNA sequence: TGTGCCAGCAGTTTTACCGAAAAACTGTTTTTT. Its translation is CASSFTEKLFF.

The chain combines TRBV18 with TRBJ1-5, with 10 bases aligning to TRBD1. After removal of 2 bases from V and 7 bases from J, the junction contained 8 bases not matched to a gene. Per germline, CDR1 KGHSH and CDR2 LQKENI. The CDR3 loop spans 16 amino acids. CDR3 in DNA: TGTGCCAGCTCACCATTCGGACAGGGGGATGAGCAGCCCCAGCATTTT. Its protein product is CASSPFGQGDEQPQHF.

This clonotype appeared a single time. The chain carries TRBV12-3 or TRBV12-4 and TRBJ1-2; D gene uncertain. V gave up 2 bases and J gave up 4 bases, with 11 bases separating them. This CDR3 has 14 amino acids. Written as DNA, the CDR3 is TGTGCCAGCAGTTTAATTTCCGGGAGCTATGGCTACACCTTC. The encoded protein is CASSLISGSYGYTF.

This chain uses TRBV11-2 with TRBJ2-7; D gene ambiguous. The CDR3 is 12 residues long. CDR1 is SGHAT and CDR2 is FQNNGV in the germline V gene. The V gene lost 2 bases and the J gene lost 4 bases, with 6 bases spanning the gap. The CDR3 DNA reads as TGTGCCAGCAGCTTATTGCGTTACGAGCAGTACTTC. This encodes CASSLLRYEQYF.

This clonotype was picked up a small number of times. This chain connects TRBV27 to TRBJ2-1; D is possibly TRBD2 (6 bases). Trimming left V 3 bases short and J 8 bases short, with 11 bases between. Germline values: CDR1 MNHEY, CDR2 SMNVEV (reference sequence). The CDR3 is made up of 13 amino acids. In nucleotides, the CDR3 is TGTGCCAGCAGTTTGGGGACTCGGGATGAGCAGTTCTTC. It encodes CASSLGTRDEQFF.

The chain couples TRBV12-3 or TRBV12-4 to TRBJ2-1; D could derive from TRBD1 or TRBD2 (7 bases each). The CDR3 consists of 23 residues. V was shortened by 6 bases and J by 3 bases, with 39 bases between the two germline ends. This CDR3 reads CASSPVALIRDRFSLADYNEQFF. Here the CDR3 DNA reads TGTGCCAGCAGCCCCGTAGCCCTCATCCGGGACAGATTTTCTCTAGCGGACTACAATGAGCAGTTCTTC.

The rearrangement uses TRBV2 and TRBJ2-7; 11 positions agree with TRBD2. This CDR3 spans 14 amino acids. Germline V gives CDR1 SNHLY, CDR2 FYNNEI. With 5 bases clipped from V and 6 bases from J, the junction kept 6 bases outside the gene matches. The DNA for the CDR3 is TGTGCCAGCAGTACTGGAGGGACTAGCGGCGAGCAGTACGTC. Amino acids: CASSTGGTSGEQYV.

This clonotype was recorded a few times. V is TRBV24-1 and J is TRBJ2-2, with 11 nucleotides matching TRBD2. CDR3 length: 17 residues. With V trimmed by 5 bases and J by 1 base, 5 bases remained unmatched. Germline-derived CDR1 and CDR2 are KGHDR and SFDVKD. CDR3 bases: TGTGCCACCAGTGTCCCGGGACTAGCGGAGAACACCGGGGAGCTGTTTTTT. Translation gives CATSVPGLAENTGELFF.

The V and J genes are TRBV6-6 and TRBJ1-1, with D hard to call. Trimming shortened V by 2 bases and J by 0 bases, and 7 bases separated the two germline ends. CDR1 is MNHNY and CDR2 is SVGAGI in the germline V gene (reference sequence). The CDR3 length is 14 residues. CDR3 sequence: CASSYAALNTEAFF. DNA for the CDR3: TGTGCCAGCAGTTACGCAGCCTTGAACACTGAAGCTTTCTTT.

This clonotype has just a few counts. The gene calls are TRBV19 and TRBJ1-5; tentatively, D is TRBD1 (5 bases). There are 13 residues in the CDR3. Germline V CDR1 and CDR2: LNHDA, SQIVND (reference sequence). The V gene lost 10 bases and the J gene lost 2 bases, with 12 bases spanning the gap. The CDR3 DNA reads as TGTGCCACCAGGGCCACGCGCAATCAGCCCCAGCATTTT. This sequence encodes CATRATRNQPQHF.

The chain joins TRBV28 to TRBJ2-7; D is ambiguous. Deletions cut 3 bases from V and 2 bases from J, with 20 bases between. CDR3 length: 17 amino acids. Germline V gene lookup returns CDR1 MDHEN and CDR2 SYDVKM. CDR3 sequence (DNA): TGTGCCAGCAGTTTTCCGACCGACGTGCCGAATGCCTACGAGCAGTACTTC. Residues: CASSFPTDVPNAYEQYF.

The sample holds a few counts of this clonotype. The V call is TRBV12-3 or TRBV12-4, the J call TRBJ1-5; D ambiguous. The CDR3 has 13 residues. The V gene lost 5 bases and the J gene lost 3 bases, with 8 bases spanning the gap. In DNA, the CDR3 is TGTGCCAGCAGTCTCTCCTACAATCAGCCCCAGCATTTT. It is translated as CASSLSYNQPQHF.

V and J are TRBV2 and TRBJ1-1, with D possibly TRBD1 on 5 matching bases. The CDR3 covers 15 residues. Germline CDR1 and CDR2: SNHLY and FYNNEI. The V end was cut by 1 base, the J end by 8 bases, with 17 bases between. The CDR3 DNA reads TGTGCCAGCAGTGAAGATGTATCACGGGGCGAAGAAGCTTTCTTT. Translated: CASSEDVSRGEEAFF.

This clonotype appeared a few times. This chain connects TRBV11-3 to TRBJ2-3; 8 bases match TRBD2. The CDR3 is 14 amino acids. The germline CDR1 and CDR2 sequences are SGHNT and YENEEA. V was pared by 3 bases and J by 2 bases, with 1 base of the junction left unmatched. The CDR3 DNA is TGTGCCAGCAGCTTTAGCGGGAACACAGATACGCAGTATTTT. Amino acids: CASSFSGNTDTQYF.

This clonotype was counted at least ten times. This sequence joins TRBV6-5 and TRBJ2-1; D gene unclear. CDR3 length: 13 residues. The germline V gene has CDR1 MNHEY and CDR2 SVGAGI. V gave up 5 bases and J gave up 9 bases, with 14 bases separating them. CDR3 coding DNA: TGTGCCAGCAGTCAACGGGTCCTTACTGAGCAGTTCTTC. This gives the protein CASSQRVLTEQFF.